This TCR beta chain was recorded in a study of blood T cells in healthy people across ages. Study-wide results and caveats: Observed TCR beta diversity showed a strong correlation with the percentage of naive T cells as measured by flow cytometry.

This clonotype was observed a few times. The target antigen is unknown. Germline V CDR1 and CDR2: DFQATT, SNEGSKA (reference sequence). V was pared by 0 bases and J by 11 bases, with 13 bases between. This CDR3 spans 12 amino acids. Primers used in a second PCR of about 7 to 11 cycles were a sample-barcoded 5' primer and a J-beta primer mix. Each CDR3 protein is one row after TCRdb ran MiXCR on the 5' RACE reads. Of about 800,000 distinct CDR3 sequences listed, 55% to 70% are singletons. The sequenced sample consisted of blood. The sequence derives from a man aged 25 to 45 in good health. This chain connects TRBV20-1 to TRBJ2-5; D is uncertain. CDR3 protein: CSAREGAMGQYF. CDR3 DNA: TGCAGTGCTAGAGAGGGCGCGATGGGACAGTACTTC.